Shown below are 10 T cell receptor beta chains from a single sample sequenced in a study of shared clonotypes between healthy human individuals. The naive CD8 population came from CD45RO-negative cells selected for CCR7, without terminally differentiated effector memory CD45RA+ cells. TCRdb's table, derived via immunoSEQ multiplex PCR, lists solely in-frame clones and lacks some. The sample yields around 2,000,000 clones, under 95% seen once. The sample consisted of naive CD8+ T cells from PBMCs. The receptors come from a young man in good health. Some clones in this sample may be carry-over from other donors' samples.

As DNA, the CDR3 is TGTGCCAGCAGCTACACCGACGAGCAGTACTTC. This gives the protein CASSYTDEQYF. This rearrangement joins TRBV7-9 to TRBJ2-7; no clear D. The germline V gene encodes CDR1 SEHNR and CDR2 FQNEAQ (reference sequence). The V and J ends lost 4 bases and 5 bases respectively, with 6 bases between them. This CDR3 is built from 11 residues.

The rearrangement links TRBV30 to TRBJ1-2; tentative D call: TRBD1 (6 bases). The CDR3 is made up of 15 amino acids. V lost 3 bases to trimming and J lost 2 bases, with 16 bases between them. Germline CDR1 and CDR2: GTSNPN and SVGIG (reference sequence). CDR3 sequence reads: CAWSRRTELNYGYTF. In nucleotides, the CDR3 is TGTGCCTGGAGCCGCCGGACAGAATTAAACTATGGCTACACCTTC.

CDR3 DNA sequence: TGTGCCAGCAGCCCTGCGGGGCAGATTAGCACAGATACGCAGTATTTT. Translation: CASSPAGQISTDTQYF. The chain employs TRBV9 and TRBJ2-3; TRBD2 is a possible D gene (6 bases). Trimming left V 4 bases short and J 0 bases short, with 15 bases between. Germline CDR1 and CDR2: SGDLS and YYNGEE. This CDR3 is built from 16 residues.

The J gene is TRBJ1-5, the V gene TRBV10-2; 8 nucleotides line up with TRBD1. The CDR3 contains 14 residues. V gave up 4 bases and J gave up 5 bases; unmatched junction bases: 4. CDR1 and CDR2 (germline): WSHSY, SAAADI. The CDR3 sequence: CASSGTGSYQPQHF. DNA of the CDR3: TGCGCCAGCAGTGGGACAGGGAGTTATCAGCCCCAGCATTTT.

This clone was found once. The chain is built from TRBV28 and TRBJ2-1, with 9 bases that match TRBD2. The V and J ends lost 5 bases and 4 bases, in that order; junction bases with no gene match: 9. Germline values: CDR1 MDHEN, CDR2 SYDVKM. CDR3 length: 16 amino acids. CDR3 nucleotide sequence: TGTGCCAGCAGTCCAGCTGGACTAGCGCTATACAATGAGCAGTTCTTC. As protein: CASSPAGLALYNEQFF. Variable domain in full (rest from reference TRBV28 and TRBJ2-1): DVKVTQSSRYLVKRTGEKVFLECVQDMDHENMFWYRQDPGLGLRLIYFSYDVKMKEKGDIPEGYSVSREKKERFSLILESASTNQTSMYLCASSPAGLALYNEQFFGPGTRLTVL.

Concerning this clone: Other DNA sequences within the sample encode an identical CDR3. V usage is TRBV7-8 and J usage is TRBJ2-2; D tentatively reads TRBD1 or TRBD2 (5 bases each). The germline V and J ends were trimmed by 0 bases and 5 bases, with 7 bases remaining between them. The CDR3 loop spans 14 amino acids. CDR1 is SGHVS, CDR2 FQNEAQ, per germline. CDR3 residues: CASSLAGVTGELFF. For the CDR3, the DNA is TGTGCCAGCAGCTTAGCGGGGGTTACCGGGGAGCTGTTTTTT. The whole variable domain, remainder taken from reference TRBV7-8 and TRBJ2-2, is GAGVSQSPRYKVAKRGQDVALRCDPISGHVSLFWYQQALGQGPEFLTYFQNEAQLDKSGLPSDRFFAERPEGSVSTLKIQRTQQEDSAVYLCASSLAGVTGELFFGEGSRLTVL.

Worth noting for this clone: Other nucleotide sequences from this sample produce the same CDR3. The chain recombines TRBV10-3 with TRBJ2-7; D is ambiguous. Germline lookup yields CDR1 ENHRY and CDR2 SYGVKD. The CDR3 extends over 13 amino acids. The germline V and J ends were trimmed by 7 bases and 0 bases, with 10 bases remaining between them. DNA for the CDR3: TGTGCCATCACTTCGGACGGCTCCTACGAGCAGTACTTC. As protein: CAITSDGSYEQYF.

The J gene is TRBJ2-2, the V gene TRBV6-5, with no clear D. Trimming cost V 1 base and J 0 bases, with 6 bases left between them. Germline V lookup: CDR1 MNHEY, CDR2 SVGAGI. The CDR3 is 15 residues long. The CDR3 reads CASSYWATNTGELFF. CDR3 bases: TGTGCCAGCAGTTACTGGGCTACGAACACCGGGGAGCTGTTTTTT.

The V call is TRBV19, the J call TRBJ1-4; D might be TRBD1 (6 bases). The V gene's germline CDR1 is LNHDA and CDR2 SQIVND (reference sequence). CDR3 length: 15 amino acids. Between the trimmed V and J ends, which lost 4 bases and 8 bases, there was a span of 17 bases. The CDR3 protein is CASSTIRGQQEKLFF. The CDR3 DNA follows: TGTGCCAGTAGTACGATACGAGGACAGCAGGAAAAACTGTTTTTT.

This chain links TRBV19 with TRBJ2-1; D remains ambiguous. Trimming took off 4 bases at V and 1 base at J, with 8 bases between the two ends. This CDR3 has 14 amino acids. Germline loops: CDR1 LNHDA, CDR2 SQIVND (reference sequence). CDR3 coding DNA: TGTGCCAGTAGTAATAGATGGTCCTACAATGAGCAGTTCTTC. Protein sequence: CASSNRWSYNEQFF.